This T cell receptor (beta chain) comes out of a study of T cells expressing NK-cell markers. TCRdb reprocessed the 5' RACE reads; each CDR3 protein has one entry and no DNA is given. This sample's clone table lists about 450,000 distinct CDR3 sequences. This CDR3 is built from 13 residues. The germline CDR1 and CDR2 sequences are ENHRY and SYGVKD. The specimen sequenced was blood T cells: a sorted CD56 or NKG2C T cell subset, CD4+ or CD8+ T cells, or bulk PBMC T cells (not recorded which). The origin of this receptor is a woman aged 18 to 69 in good health. V usage is TRBV10-3 and J usage is TRBJ1-1; TCRdb's D gene call, TRBD1, goes unchecked for lack of DNA. The CDR3: CAISGGGGTEAFF.